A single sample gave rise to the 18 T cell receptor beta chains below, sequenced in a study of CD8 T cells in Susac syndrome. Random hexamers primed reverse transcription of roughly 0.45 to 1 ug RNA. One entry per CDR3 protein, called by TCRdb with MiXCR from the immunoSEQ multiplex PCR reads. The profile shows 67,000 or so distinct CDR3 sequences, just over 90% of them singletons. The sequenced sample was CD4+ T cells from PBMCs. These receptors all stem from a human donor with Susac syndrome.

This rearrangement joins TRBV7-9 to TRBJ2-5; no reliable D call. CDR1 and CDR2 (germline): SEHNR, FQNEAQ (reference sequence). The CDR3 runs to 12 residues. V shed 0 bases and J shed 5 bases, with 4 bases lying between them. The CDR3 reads CASSLAKETQYF. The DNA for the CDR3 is TGTGCCAGCAGCTTAGCGAAGGAGACCCAGTACTTC.

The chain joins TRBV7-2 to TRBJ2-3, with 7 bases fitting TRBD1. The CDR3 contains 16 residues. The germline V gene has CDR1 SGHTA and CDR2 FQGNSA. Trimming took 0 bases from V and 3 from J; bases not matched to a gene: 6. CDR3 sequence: CASSLAPTGRTDTQYF. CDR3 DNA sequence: TGTGCCAGCAGCTTAGCTCCGACAGGGCGGACAGATACGCAGTATTTT.

CDR3 sequence reads: CSAEVGVSSNQPQHF. CDR3 sequence (DNA): TGCAGTGCGGAGGTAGGAGTGTCTAGCAATCAGCCCCAGCATTTT. The J gene is TRBJ1-5, the V gene TRBV20-1; no firm D call. Trimming took 6 bases from V and 0 from J, leaving 15 bases between them. The CDR3 runs 15 residues. The germline CDR1 and CDR2 sequences are DFQATT and SNEGSKA (reference sequence).

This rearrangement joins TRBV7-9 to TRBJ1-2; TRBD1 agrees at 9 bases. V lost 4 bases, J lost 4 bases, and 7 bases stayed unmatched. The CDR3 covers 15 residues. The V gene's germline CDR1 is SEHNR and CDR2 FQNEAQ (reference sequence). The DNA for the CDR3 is TGTGCCAGCAGCTCCTGGGACAGGGTTCCCTATGGCTACACCTTC. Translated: CASSSWDRVPYGYTF.

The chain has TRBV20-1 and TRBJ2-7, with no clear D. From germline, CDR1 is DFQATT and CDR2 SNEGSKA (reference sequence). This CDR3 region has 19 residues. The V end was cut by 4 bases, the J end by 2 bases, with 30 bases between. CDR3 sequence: CSANSPLHRSLRNTYEQYF. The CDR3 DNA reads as TGCAGTGCTAACTCCCCGCTCCACCGTAGCCTGAGGAACACCTACGAGCAGTACTTC.

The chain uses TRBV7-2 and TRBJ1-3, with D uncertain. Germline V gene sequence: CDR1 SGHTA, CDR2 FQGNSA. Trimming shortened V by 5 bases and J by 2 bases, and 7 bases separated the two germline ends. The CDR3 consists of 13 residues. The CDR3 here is CASSQSPGNTIYF. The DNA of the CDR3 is TGTGCCAGCAGCCAGTCGCCTGGAAACACCATATATTTT.

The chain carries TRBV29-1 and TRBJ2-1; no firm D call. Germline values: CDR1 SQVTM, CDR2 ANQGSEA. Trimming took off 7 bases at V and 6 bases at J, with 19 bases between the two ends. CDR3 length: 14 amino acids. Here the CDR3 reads CSGVLGVPFNEQFF. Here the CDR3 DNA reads TGCAGCGGAGTCCTTGGGGTGCCATTCAATGAGCAGTTCTTC.

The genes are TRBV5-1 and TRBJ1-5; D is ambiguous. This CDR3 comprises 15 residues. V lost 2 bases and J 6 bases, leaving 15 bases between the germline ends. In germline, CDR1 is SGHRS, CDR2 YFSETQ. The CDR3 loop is CASSFSPGDGQPQHF. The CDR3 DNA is TGCGCCAGCAGCTTTTCCCCCGGAGACGGTCAGCCCCAGCATTTT.

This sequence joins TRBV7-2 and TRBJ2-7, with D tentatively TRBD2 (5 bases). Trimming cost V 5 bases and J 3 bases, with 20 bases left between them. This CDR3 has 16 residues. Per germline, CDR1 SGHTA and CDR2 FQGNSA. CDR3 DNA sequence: TGTGCCAGCAGCGCCCGTACTCGAGGGTGGTACTACGAGCAGTACTTC. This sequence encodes CASSARTRGWYYEQYF.

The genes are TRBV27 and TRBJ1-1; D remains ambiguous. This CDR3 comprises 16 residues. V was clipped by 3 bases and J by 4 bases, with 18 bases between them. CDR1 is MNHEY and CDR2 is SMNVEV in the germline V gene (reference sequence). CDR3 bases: TGTGCCAGCAGTTTCTATGGCGATCCAGAGGGCACTGAAGCTTTCTTT. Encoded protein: CASSFYGDPEGTEAFF.

CDR3 in DNA: TGTGCCAGCAGTTGGGGGGCAAGACAGCCCCAGCATTTT. This sequence encodes CASSWGARQPQHF. The chain combines TRBV28 with TRBJ1-5; the D gene is possibly TRBD1 (6 bases). CDR1 is MDHEN, CDR2 SYDVKM, per germline. V dropped 4 bases and J dropped 7 bases, with 11 bases sitting between them. This CDR3 region has 13 residues.

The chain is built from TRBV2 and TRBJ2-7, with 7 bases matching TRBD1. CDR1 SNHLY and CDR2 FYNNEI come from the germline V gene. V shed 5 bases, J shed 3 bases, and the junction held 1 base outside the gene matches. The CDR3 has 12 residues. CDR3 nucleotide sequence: TGTGCCAGCAGTCGGGACAGCTACGAGCAGTACTTC. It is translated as CASSRDSYEQYF.

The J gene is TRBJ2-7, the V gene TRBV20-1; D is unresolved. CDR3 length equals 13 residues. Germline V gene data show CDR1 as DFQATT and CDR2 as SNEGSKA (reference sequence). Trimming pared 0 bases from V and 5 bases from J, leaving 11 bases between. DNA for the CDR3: TGCAGTGCTAGAGAGGGGTTTTCTGACGAGCAGTACTTC. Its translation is CSAREGFSDEQYF.

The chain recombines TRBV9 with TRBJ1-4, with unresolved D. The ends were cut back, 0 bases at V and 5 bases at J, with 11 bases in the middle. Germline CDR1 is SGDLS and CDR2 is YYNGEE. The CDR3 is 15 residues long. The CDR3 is CASSVGPRENEKLFF. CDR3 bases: TGTGCCAGCAGCGTAGGTCCGAGGGAGAATGAAAAACTGTTTTTT.

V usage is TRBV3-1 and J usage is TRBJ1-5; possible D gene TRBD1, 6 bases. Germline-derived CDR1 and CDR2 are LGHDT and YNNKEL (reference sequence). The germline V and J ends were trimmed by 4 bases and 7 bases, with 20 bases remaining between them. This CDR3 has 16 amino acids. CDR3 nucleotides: TGTGCCAGCAGCCTCAACTCAGGGGCAGGTAGGCAGCCCCAGCATTTT. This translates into CASSLNSGAGRQPQHF.

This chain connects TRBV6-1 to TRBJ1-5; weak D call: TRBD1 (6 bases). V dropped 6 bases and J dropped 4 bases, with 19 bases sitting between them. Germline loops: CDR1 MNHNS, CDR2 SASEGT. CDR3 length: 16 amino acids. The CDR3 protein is CASSGGGGLANQPQHF. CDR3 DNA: TGTGCCAGCAGCGGCGGGGGGGGCTTGGCTAATCAGCCCCAGCATTTT.

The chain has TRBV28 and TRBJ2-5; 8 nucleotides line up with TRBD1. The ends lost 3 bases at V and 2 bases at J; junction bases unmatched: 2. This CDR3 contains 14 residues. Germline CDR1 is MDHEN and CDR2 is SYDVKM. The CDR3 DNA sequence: TGTGCCAGCAGTTTGAGGACAGGGCAAGAGACCCAGTACTTC. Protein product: CASSLRTGQETQYF.

The CDR3 protein is CASSQVQGTEAFF. CDR3 coding DNA: TGTGCCAGCAGCCAAGTACAGGGAACTGAAGCTTTCTTT. V usage is TRBV3-1 and J usage is TRBJ1-1; tentatively, D is TRBD1 (6 bases). Per germline, CDR1 LGHDT and CDR2 YNNKEL (reference sequence). The CDR3 length is 13 residues. Trimming cost V 1 base and J 5 bases, with 8 bases left between them.